These T cell receptor beta chains were read from a single sample in a study of memory CD4+ T cells and cytomegalovirus serostatus. Here immunoSEQ multiplex PCR was the method, and the copy in TCRdb shows in-frame clones only, minus some. Among nearly 60,000 clones listed, about 81% were seen once. Sequenced sample: memory CD4+ T cells from blood. These TCRs come from an adult in good health and CMV-seronegative. The CDR3 runs from the conserved cysteine through the conserved F or W. D genes are given only for firm matches. Clone size is not always given. Where it is, it says once, few, many or a class for expanded clones.

clone size	V gene	J gene	D gene	CDR3 protein	CDR3 DNA
-	TRBV5-6	TRBJ2-3	TRBD2	CASSSQGLATDTQYF	TGTGCCAGCAGCTCCCAGGGACTAGCGACAGATACGCAGTATTTT
-	TRBV7-2	TRBJ2-7	-	CASSLEPLRDEQYF	TGTGCCAGCAGCTTAGAACCGTTGAGGGACGAGCAGTACTTC
-	TRBV28	TRBJ1-5	TRBD1	CASSISGGSNQPQHF	TGTGCCAGCAGCATATCAGGGGGGAGCAATCAGCCCCAGCATTTT
few	TRBV10-3	TRBJ2-7	-	CAISVSYEQYF	TGTGCCATCAGTGTTTCCTACGAGCAGTACTTC
-	TRBV11-2	TRBJ1-1	-	CASSRQTVNTEAFF	TGTGCCAGCAGCCGACAGACAGTGAACACTGAAGCTTTCTTT
few	TRBV7-9	TRBJ1-5	TRBD1	CASSPSGQAISPQHF	TGTGCCAGCAGCCCGTCGGGACAGGCAATCAGCCCCCAGCATTTT
-	TRBV29-1	TRBJ1-6	-	CSVGHDYNSPLHF	TGCAGCGTTGGGCACGATTATAATTCACCCCTCCACTTT
-	TRBV19	TRBJ1-2	-	CASRPGGSGYTF	TGTGCCAGTAGACCCGGGGGTAGTGGCTACACCTTC
-	TRBV29-1	TRBJ1-5	-	CSVSGASNQPQHF	TGCAGCGTTTCAGGGGCGAGCAATCAGCCCCAGCATTTT
-	TRBV19	TRBJ2-1	-	CASSIVLHGPQDASYNEQFF	TGTGCCAGTAGTATAGTATTACACGGGCCGCAGGACGCCTCCTACAATGAGCAGTTCTTC
-	TRBV19	TRBJ1-5	TRBD1	CASINQQGAGQPQHF	TGTGCCAGTATCAACCAACAGGGGGCGGGTCAGCCCCAGCATTTT
-	TRBV9	TRBJ2-7	-	CASSVEVAPEGEQYF	TGTGCCAGCAGCGTAGAGGTAGCCCCCGAGGGGGAGCAGTACTTC
-	TRBV5-1	TRBJ2-6	-	CASSLGGTGANVLTF	TGCGCCAGCAGCTTGGGAGGGACTGGGGCCAACGTCCTGACTTTC
-	TRBV5-6	TRBJ2-1	TRBD2	CATIQYRSGESSYYNEQFF	TGTGCCACAATCCAATACCGTAGCGGGGAGTCTTCATACTACAATGAGCAGTTCTTC
-	TRBV9	TRBJ2-2	-	CASSLVAGSTGELFF	TGTGCCAGCAGCCTAGTCGCGGGCTCTACCGGGGAGCTGTTTTTT
once	TRBV9	TRBJ2-2	TRBD1	CASSLRVWGTEPGELFF	TGTGCCAGCAGCCTGAGAGTGTGGGGGACAGAACCCGGGGAGCTGTTTTTT
few	TRBV6-5	TRBJ1-5	-	CASSFGGGDQPQHF	TGTGCCAGCAGTTTTGGGGGGGGCGATCAGCCCCAGCATTTT
-	TRBV5-1	TRBJ2-5	-	CASSAGMARHETQYF	TGCGCCAGCAGCGCCGGGATGGCCCGCCACGAGACCCAGTACTTC
few	TRBV5-6	TRBJ1-3	TRBD1	CASSGAGTGLSGNTIYF	TGTGCCAGCAGCGGGGCGGGGACAGGGCTCTCTGGAAACACCATATATTTT
-	TRBV7-2	TRBJ2-7	-	CASSLLPGEQYF	TGTGCCAGCAGCTTATTACCAGGCGAGCAGTACTTC
-	TRBV4-1	TRBJ2-7	TRBD1	CASSLSIGTGSYEQYF	TGCGCCAGCAGCCTAAGCATCGGGACAGGCTCCTACGAGCAGTACTTC
-	TRBV29-1	TRBJ2-2	-	CSGGQLSTGELFF	TGCAGCGGAGGACAGCTTTCCACCGGGGAGCTGTTTTTT
-	TRBV2	TRBJ2-2	-	CASSEARAAGELFF	TGTGCCAGCAGTGAAGCGCGGGCCGCCGGGGAGCTGTTTTTT
few	TRBV19	TRBJ1-5	-	CASSPFNSNQPQHF	TGTGCCAGTAGCCCTTTCAATAGCAATCAGCCCCAGCATTTT
-	TRBV7-8	TRBJ1-5	-	CASSLLTARSNQPQHF	TGTGCCAGCAGCCTACTGACAGCGAGGAGCAATCAGCCCCAGCATTTT
-	TRBV2	TRBJ2-7	-	CASREGIEQYF	TGTGCCAGCAGAGAGGGTATAGAGCAGTACTTC
once	TRBV19	TRBJ2-7	TRBD2	CASSIGLAGEQYF	TGTGCCAGTAGTATAGGGCTAGCGGGCGAGCAGTACTTC
-	TRBV19	TRBJ1-5	-	CASSRDSNQPQHF	TGTGCCAGTAGTCGGGACAGCAATCAGCCCCAGCATTTT
-	TRBV5-4	TRBJ1-1	TRBD1	CATWTGPIVSTEAFF	TGTGCCACCTGGACAGGGCCCATTGTTAGCACTGAAGCTTTCTTT
-	TRBV28	TRBJ1-5	-	CASSLFPRGGNQPQHF	TGTGCCAGCAGTTTATTTCCCAGGGGCGGCAATCAGCCCCAGCATTTT
-	TRBV7-2	TRBJ2-7	-	CASSRQGVDEQYF	TGTGCCAGCAGTCGACAAGGGGTGGACGAGCAGTACTTC
-	TRBV5-4	TRBJ1-2	-	CASSAGGDADYGYTF	TGTGCCAGCAGCGCCGGGGGGGATGCGGACTATGGTTACACCTTC
few	TRBV4-1	TRBJ2-3	-	CASSQDEGPTDTQYF	TGCGCCAGCAGCCAAGATGAGGGCCCGACAGATACGCAGTATTTT
-	TRBV6-5	TRBJ2-2	-	CASSPRTTNTGELFF	TGTGCCAGCAGTCCCAGGACTACGAACACCGGGGAGCTGTTTTTT
-	TRBV15	TRBJ2-3	TRBD1	CATSRDSFTRQGVSTDTQYF	TGTGCCACCAGCAGAGATAGTTTTACCCGACAGGGGGTCAGCACAGATACGCAGTATTTT
-	TRBV7-2	TRBJ2-7	-	CASSLPSTSYEQYF	TGTGCCAGCAGCTTACCTAGCACCTCCTACGAGCAGTACTTC
-	TRBV28	TRBJ2-5	-	CASSLRETQYF	TGTGCCAGCAGCCTAAGGGAGACCCAGTACTTC
-	TRBV5-4	TRBJ1-4	-	CASSTDGPNEKLFF	TGTGCCAGCAGCACGGACGGCCCTAATGAAAAACTGTTTTTT
-	TRBV7-6	TRBJ1-1	-	CASSLPGVNTEAFF	TGTGCCAGCAGCCTCCCGGGGGTGAACACTGAAGCTTTCTTT
-	TRBV7-9	TRBJ1-4	-	CASSLGAEKLFF	TGTGCCAGCAGCTTAGGGGCCGAAAAACTGTTTTTT
few	TRBV5-1	TRBJ2-2	-	CASSQALTNTGELFF	TGCGCCAGCAGCCAGGCCCTGACGAACACCGGGGAGCTGTTTTTT
-	TRBV19	TRBJ1-3	-	CASSQSTSISGNTIYF	TGTGCCAGTTCACAGTCAACCTCCATCTCTGGAAACACCATATATTTT